This entry is about one TCR beta chain. The CDR3 totals 15 residues. Germline V lookup: CDR1 SQVTM, CDR2 ANQGSEA. Trimming left V 0 bases short and J 0 bases short, with 9 bases between. The sample originates from a study of blood T cells in healthy people across ages. A J-beta primer mix and a sample-barcoded 5' primer were used in a second PCR of about 7 to 12 cycles. TCRdb called the 5' RACE reads again in MiXCR, with one record for every CDR3 protein. The sample lists over 950,000 distinct CDR3 sequences, 51% seen once, with 20% to 25% in the top ten. The specimen sequenced was blood. The J gene is TRBJ2-1, the V gene TRBV29-1; D call uncertain. The TCR comes from a woman in her sixties or seventies in good health. DNA of the CDR3: TGCAGCGTTGAAGATCTTAGGAGCTCCTACAATGAGCAGTTCTTC. Encoded protein: CSVEDLRSSYNEQFF.